This entry is about one T cell receptor beta chain. This sample is drawn from a study of beta chain features in type 1 diabetes. The authors reverse transcribed all of the isolated RNA, so sequencing captured expressed TCRB transcripts. The table came from immunoSEQ multiplex PCR; TCRdb's copy has only in-frame clones and leaves some out. This table holds 300,000 to 400,000 clones, around 12% found once. V gave up 4 bases and J gave up 10 bases, with 16 bases separating them. The germline CDR1 and CDR2 sequences are GTSNPN and SVGIG (reference sequence). The CDR3 has 13 residues. Every participating donor gave one draw, a heparinised blood sample averaging roughly 100 mL.

The gene calls are TRBV30 and TRBJ1-4, with D perhaps matching TRBD1 (6 bases). Sequencing was performed on naive CD4+ T cells from blood. This clonotype was obtained from a young man in good health. In nucleotides, the CDR3 is TGTGCCTGGAAGGAGGACAGATCGGGAAAACTGTTTTTT. This sequence encodes CAWKEDRSGKLFF.